This paragraph reports one T cell receptor beta chain. This clone counts as medium-sized (0.01 to 0.1%). The specificity of this receptor is unknown. Base qualities are not provided; no much larger clone lies one nucleotide away. Genomic DNA was extracted from sorted cells for sequencing of the TCRbeta CDR3 region. The immunoSEQ Assay was used for sequencing of TCRbeta CDR3 regions. TCRdb holds this immuneACCESS table with in-frame rearrangements only. Some clones are missing; in checked studies, unresolved V genes explain under half, and the rest has no known cause. The sample includes under 65,000 clones, with 91% observed a single time. Of the sample, approximately 19% is held by the ten largest clones. Patients with a history of autoimmune disease or receiving systemic immunosuppression were excluded from the trial. In every dose cohort, peripheral blood was drawn for TCR sequencing at baseline, cycle 4 day 1, and cycle 7 day 1. Samples were obtained from an open-label, multicenter, first-in-human phase I dose-escalation trial of ivuxolimab. The trial enrolled adults with locally advanced or metastatic head and neck squamous cell, hepatocellular, melanoma or renal cell carcinoma. Before TCR sequencing, CD4+ T cells and CD8+ T cells from peripheral blood were sorted into separate populations.

This entry is derived from a study of OX40 agonist ivuxolimab in advanced cancers. General notes on the study: The costimulatory receptor OX40 (CD134) was targeted by ivuxolimab, a fully human IgG2 agonistic monoclonal antibody. Intravenous ivuxolimab was administered to patients every 2 weeks at six dose levels: 0.01, 0.1, 0.3, 1.5, 3 and 10 mg/kg. Of the approximately 50 dose-escalation patients, hepatocellular carcinoma was present in some 19, melanoma in approximately 15, renal cell carcinoma in 9 and head and neck cancer in 9. The dose-escalation cohort was about 83% male with a mean age of approximately 59 years, ranging from roughly 20 to 85. Prior anti-PD-1, anti-PD-L1 or anti-CTLA-4 therapy was permitted, and checkpoint inhibitors had been received by 30% to 40% of dose-escalation patients. Three dose-escalation patients achieved partial responses, one with hepatocellular carcinoma and two with cutaneous melanoma. Peripheral TCRbeta sequencing was intended to test whether TCR sequence diversity was altered and clonal T-cell expansion was caused by ivuxolimab. The monotherapy dose-escalation portion (N ≈ 57 patients) of the phase I ivuxolimab trial is reported in the paper. Overall results and qualifications from the work: Antigen specificity was not determined for the clonally expanded peripheral T cells. Low levels of normalized T-cell clonal expansion were also shown by some nonresponding patients. Partial responders in the 0.1-3.0 mg/kg groups had among the lowest normalized peripheral clonal expansion, especially among CD8+ T cells. Clonal expansion of both CD4+ and CD8+ blood T cells was observed from baseline to week 6 at doses 0.1 to 3.0 mg/kg. After ivuxolimab, more expanded clones were found on average in CD8+ T cells than in CD4+ T cells.

From the germline V gene (reference sequence), CDR1 is MNHEY and CDR2 is SMNVEV. V is pruned by 5 bases and J by 9 bases, leaving 12 bases of the junction without a gene match. From cysteine to phenylalanine, the CDR3 is 15 amino acids long. Only the CDR3 DNA is retained, 45 bases long and in frame from the first base. Material: CD4+ or CD8+ T cells sorted from blood, obtained in a trial of the OX40 agonist ivuxolimab. Rearrangement joined TRBV27 to TRBJ2-1, and TRBD2 matches 8 of the central bases. The receptor was derived from an adult with an advanced solid tumor such as melanoma, head and neck, liver or kidney cancer. The DNA sequence is as follows: TGTGCCAGCAGTCTCACACCGGGACTAGTCCTTGAGCAGTTCTTC. Its coded protein is CASSLTPGLVLEQFF.